The TCR beta chain described here comes from a study of control samples from healthy donors and cancer patients. Using immunoSEQ multiplex PCR, the repertoire was profiled, and TCRdb retains in-frame clones only, with some absent. The sample carries about 76,000 clones, roughly 90% recorded once. Germline V CDR1 and CDR2: SGHTS, YDEGEE. Trimming pared 0 bases from V and 6 bases from J, leaving 12 bases between. The CDR3 extends over 15 amino acids. This TCR came from a woman between 50 and 59 years old with colorectal cancer. The chain carries TRBV5-8 and TRBJ1-4; TRBD1 is a possible D gene (5 bases). The material sequenced was PBMCs. CDR3 region: CASSLAGGVHEKLFF. For the CDR3, the DNA is TGTGCCAGCAGCTTGGCCGGGGGGGTTCATGAAAAACTGTTTTTT.